This entry features one TCR beta chain sequence. Antigen specificity is unknown. This sample is drawn from a study of cytomegalovirus exposure and HLA in healthy donors. Study conclusions and caveats: Earlier analysis looked at TCR beta V segments, and most were productive about 87% or about 30% of the time. Rare TCR sequences dominated, though some public TCRs recurred in many donors.

Healthy individuals who donated bone marrow served as the donors. The CDR3 sequence is 13 residues long. V lost 7 bases to trimming and J lost 4 bases, with 13 bases between them. The germline gives CDR1 MNHEY, CDR2 SMNVEV (reference sequence). PCR was performed using 60 Vbeta and 13 Jbeta primers. Data came from immunoSEQ multiplex PCR; TCRdb stores just in-frame clones and leaves some out. This table has more than 140,000 clones, less than 65% appearing once. This receptor was identified in a woman between 25 and 40 years old in good health and CMV-seropositive. This chain uses TRBV27 with TRBJ1-1, with TRBD1 as a possible D gene (5 bases). Sample: PBMCs. The CDR3 region is CASTLRRGTEAFF. CDR3 sequence (DNA): TGTGCCAGCACCCTAAGGAGGGGCACTGAAGCTTTCTTT.